This T cell receptor (beta chain) was profiled in a study of vaccination effects on CD4 cells after COVID-19. Sequenced by immunoSEQ multiplex PCR; TCRdb stores in-frame clones only, minus some. The sample shows roughly 41,000 clones, about 70% of them seen only once. Under the ViraFEST assay, PBMC were stimulated with viral peptide pools so that antigen-specific CD4+ T cells expanded. Sequencing was performed afterwards. Investigators separated out CD4+ T cells once less than 11 days of culture had passed. Each person got two doses of an mRNA SARS-CoV-2 vaccine, BNT162b2 or mRNA-1273. The V end was cut by 5 bases, the J end by 10 bases, with 21 bases between. Per germline, CDR1 MDHEN and CDR2 SYDVKM. The CDR3 is 15 residues long. On this clone: Its antigen is unknown.

The rearrangement joins TRBV28 to TRBJ1-5, with D uncertain. The receptor comes from a human donor who received a COVID-19 vaccine. The starting material was CD4+ T cells from PBMCs cultured with HCoV-OC43 spike peptides, obtained after COVID-19 vaccination. Subset of the sample: HCoV-OC43 spike overlapping peptide pool stimulation. The CDR3, as DNA: TGTGCCAGCAGTCCCAGCCACTGGAGACTGGTCCCCCAGCATTTT. Its translation is CASSPSHWRLVPQHF.